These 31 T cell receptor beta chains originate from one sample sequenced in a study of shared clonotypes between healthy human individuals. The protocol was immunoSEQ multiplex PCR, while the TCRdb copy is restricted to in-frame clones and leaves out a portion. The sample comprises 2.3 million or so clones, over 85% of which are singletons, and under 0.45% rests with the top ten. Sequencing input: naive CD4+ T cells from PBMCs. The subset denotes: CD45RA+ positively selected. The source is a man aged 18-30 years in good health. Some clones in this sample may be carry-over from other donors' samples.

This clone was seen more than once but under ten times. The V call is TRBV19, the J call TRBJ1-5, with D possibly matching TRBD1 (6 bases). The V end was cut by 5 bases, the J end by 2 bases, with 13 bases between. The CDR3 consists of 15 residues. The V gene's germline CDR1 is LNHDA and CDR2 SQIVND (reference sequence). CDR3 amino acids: CASSSTGSGNQPQHF. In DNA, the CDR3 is TGTGCCAGTAGTTCGACAGGCTCGGGCAATCAGCCCCAGCATTTT.

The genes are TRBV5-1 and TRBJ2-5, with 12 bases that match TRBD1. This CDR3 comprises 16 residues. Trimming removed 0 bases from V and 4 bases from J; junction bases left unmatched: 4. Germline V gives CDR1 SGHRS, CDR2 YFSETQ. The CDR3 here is CASSLAKGQGAETQYF. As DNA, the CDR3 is TGCGCCAGCAGCTTGGCAAAGGGACAGGGGGCAGAGACCCAGTACTTC.

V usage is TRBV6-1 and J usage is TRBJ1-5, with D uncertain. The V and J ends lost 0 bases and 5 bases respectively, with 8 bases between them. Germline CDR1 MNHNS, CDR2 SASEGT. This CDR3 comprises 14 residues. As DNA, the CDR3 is TGTGCCAGCAGTGAAGCCGGAGCAGATCAGCCCCAGCATTTT. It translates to CASSEAGADQPQHF.

In DNA form, the CDR3 reads TGTGCCAGAAGCTCCGACCGATTAGGATGGTACACCGGGGAGCTGTTTTTT. This sequence encodes CARSSDRLGWYTGELFF. V usage is TRBV7-5 and J usage is TRBJ2-2. TRBV7-5 is listed as a pseudogene. The CDR3 runs 17 residues.

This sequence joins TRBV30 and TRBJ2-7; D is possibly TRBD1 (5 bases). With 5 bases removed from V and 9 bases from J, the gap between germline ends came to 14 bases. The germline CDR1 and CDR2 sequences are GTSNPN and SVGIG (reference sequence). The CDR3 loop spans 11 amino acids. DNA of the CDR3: TGTGCCTGGGGACATTCTCCGACGCAGTACTTC. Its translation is CAWGHSPTQYF.

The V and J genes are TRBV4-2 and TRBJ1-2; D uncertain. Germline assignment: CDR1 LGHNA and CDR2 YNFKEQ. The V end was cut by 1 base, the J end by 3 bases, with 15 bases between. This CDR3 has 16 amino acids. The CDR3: CASSQAEAGRYYGYTF. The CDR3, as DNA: TGTGCCAGCAGCCAAGCTGAGGCCGGCCGATACTATGGCTACACCTTC.

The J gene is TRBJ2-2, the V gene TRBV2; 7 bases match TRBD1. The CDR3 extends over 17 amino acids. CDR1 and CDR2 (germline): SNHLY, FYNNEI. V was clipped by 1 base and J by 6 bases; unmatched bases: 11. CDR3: CASSEGKGAGLAGELFF. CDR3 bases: TGTGCCAGCAGTGAAGGGAAGGGGGCAGGGTTGGCCGGGGAGCTGTTTTTT.

CDR3 sequence reads: CASSGLGRTQYF. The CDR3 DNA sequence: TGTGCCAGCAGTGGGCTCGGACGGACCCAGTACTTC. V usage is TRBV25-1 and J usage is TRBJ2-5; no clear D. The CDR3 is made up of 12 amino acids. Germline CDR1 reads MGHDK; CDR2 reads SYGVNS. Trimming cost V 4 bases and J 7 bases, with 10 bases left between them. The full variable domain, with the rest looked up from reference TRBV25-1 and TRBJ2-5, is EADIYQTPRYLVIGTGKKITLECSQTMGHDKMYWYQQDPGMELHLIHYSYGVNSTEKGDLSSESTVSRIRTEHFPLTLESARPSHTSQYLCASSGLGRTQYFGPGTRLLVL.

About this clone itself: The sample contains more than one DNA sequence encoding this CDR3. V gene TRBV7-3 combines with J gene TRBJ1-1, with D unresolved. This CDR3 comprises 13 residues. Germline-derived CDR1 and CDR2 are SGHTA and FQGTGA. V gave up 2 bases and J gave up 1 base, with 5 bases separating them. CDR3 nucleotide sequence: TGTGCCAGCAGCTTATCAGGGAACACTGAAGCTTTCTTT. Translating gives CASSLSGNTEAFF.

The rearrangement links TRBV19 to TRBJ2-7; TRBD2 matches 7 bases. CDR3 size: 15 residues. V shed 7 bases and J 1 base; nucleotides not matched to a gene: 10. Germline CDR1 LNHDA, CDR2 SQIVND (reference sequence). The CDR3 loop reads CASKESGGRSYEQYF. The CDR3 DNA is TGTGCCAGTAAAGAGTCGGGAGGCAGGTCCTACGAGCAGTACTTC.

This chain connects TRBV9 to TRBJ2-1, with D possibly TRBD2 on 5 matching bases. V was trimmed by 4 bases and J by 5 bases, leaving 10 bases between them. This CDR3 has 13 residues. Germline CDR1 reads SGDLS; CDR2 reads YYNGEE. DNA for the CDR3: TGTGCCAGCAGCCCCCGTAGCGACAATGAGCAGTTCTTC. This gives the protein CASSPRSDNEQFF.

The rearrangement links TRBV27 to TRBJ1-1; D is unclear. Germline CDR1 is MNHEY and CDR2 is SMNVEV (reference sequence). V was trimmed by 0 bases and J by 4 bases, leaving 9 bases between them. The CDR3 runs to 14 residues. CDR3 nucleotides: TGTGCCAGCAGTTTATCCTTCGGTGGCACTGAAGCTTTCTTT. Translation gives CASSLSFGGTEAFF.

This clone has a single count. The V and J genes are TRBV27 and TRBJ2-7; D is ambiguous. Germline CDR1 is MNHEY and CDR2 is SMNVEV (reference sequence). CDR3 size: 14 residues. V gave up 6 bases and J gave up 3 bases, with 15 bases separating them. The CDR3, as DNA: TGTGCCAGCAGAAAGGCAGATCGCGGCTACGAGCAGTACTTC. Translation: CASRKADRGYEQYF.

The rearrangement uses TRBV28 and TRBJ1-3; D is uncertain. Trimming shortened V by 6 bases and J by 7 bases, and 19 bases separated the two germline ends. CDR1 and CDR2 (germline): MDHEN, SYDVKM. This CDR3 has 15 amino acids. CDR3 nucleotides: TGTGCCAGCAGCGGGTGGGCGGGGAAGGCTAACACCATATATTTT. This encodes CASSGWAGKANTIYF.

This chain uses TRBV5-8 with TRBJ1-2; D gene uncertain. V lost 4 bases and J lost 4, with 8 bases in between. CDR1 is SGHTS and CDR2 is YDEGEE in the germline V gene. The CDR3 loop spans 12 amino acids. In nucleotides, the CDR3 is TGTGCCAGCAGCACGGGTTTCTATGGCTACACCTTC. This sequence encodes CASSTGFYGYTF.

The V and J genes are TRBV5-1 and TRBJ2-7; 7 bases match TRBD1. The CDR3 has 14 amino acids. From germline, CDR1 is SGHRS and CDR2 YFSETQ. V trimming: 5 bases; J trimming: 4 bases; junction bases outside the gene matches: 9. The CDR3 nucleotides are TGCGCCAGCAGTTCCGGGACAGCCCAATACGAGCAGTACTTC. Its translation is CASSSGTAQYEQYF.

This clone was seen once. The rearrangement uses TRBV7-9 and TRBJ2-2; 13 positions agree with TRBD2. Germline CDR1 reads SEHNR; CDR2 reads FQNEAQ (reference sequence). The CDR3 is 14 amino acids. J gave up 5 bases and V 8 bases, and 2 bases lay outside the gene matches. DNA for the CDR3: TGTGCCAGCGGGGGACTAGCGGGAACCGGGGAGCTGTTTTTT. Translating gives CASGGLAGTGELFF.

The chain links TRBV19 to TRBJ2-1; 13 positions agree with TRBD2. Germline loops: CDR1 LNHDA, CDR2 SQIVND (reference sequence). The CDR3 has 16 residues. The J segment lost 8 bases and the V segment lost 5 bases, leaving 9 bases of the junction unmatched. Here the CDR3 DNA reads TGTGCCAGTAGTCGACTAGCGGGAGGCAGCCGCGATGAGCAGTTCTTC. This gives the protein CASSRLAGGSRDEQFF.

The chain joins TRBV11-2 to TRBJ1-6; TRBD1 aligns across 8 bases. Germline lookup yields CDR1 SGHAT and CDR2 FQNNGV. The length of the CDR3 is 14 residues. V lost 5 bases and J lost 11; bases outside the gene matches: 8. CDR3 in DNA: TGTGCCAGCAGCCAGACAGGGGTCATAACACCCCTCCACTTT. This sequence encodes CASSQTGVITPLHF.

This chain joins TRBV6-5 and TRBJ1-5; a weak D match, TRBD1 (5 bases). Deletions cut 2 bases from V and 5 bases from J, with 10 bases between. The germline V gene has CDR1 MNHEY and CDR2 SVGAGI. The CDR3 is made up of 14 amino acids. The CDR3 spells CASSYQGADQPQHF. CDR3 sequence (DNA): TGTGCCAGCAGTTACCAGGGAGCCGATCAGCCCCAGCATTTT.

CDR3 loop: CASSQDGHNPVYEQYF. As DNA, the CDR3 is TGTGCCAGCAGCCAAGACGGTCACAACCCCGTCTACGAGCAGTACTTC. The J gene is TRBJ2-7, the V gene TRBV14; D remains ambiguous. This CDR3 is 16 amino acids long. V lost 0 bases, J lost 3 bases, and 15 bases lay in between. CDR1 and CDR2 from the germline V gene are SGHDN and FVKESK.

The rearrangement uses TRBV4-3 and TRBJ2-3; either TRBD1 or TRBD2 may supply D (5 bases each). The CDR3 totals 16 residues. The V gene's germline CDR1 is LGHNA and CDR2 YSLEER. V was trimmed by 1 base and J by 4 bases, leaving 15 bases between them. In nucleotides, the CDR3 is TGCGCCAGCAGCCAAGTTGGGGGAGTGGGCGCAGATACGCAGTATTTT. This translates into CASSQVGGVGADTQYF.

CDR3 protein: CASPTTGSGANVLTF. Here the CDR3 DNA reads TGTGCCAGCCCCACCACAGGGTCTGGGGCCAACGTCCTGACTTTC. The gene calls are TRBV11-2 and TRBJ2-6, with D possibly matching TRBD1 (6 bases). V lost 8 bases and J lost 1, with 12 bases in between. Germline CDR1 is SGHAT and CDR2 is FQNNGV. The CDR3 extends over 15 amino acids.

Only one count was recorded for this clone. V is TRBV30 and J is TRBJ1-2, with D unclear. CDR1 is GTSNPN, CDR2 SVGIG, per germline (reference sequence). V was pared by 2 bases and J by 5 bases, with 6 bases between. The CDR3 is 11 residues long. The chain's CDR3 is CAWSISYGYTF. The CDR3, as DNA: TGTGCCTGGAGTATCTCTTATGGCTACACCTTC.

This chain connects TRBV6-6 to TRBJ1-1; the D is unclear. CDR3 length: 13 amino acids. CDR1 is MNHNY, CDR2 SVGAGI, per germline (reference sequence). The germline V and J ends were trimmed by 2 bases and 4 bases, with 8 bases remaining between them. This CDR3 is CASSYAAVTEAFF. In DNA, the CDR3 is TGTGCCAGCAGTTACGCGGCAGTCACTGAAGCTTTCTTT.

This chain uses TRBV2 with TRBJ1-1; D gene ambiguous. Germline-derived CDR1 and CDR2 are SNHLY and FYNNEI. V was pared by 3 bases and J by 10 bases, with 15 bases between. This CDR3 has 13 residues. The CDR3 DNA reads TGTGCCAGCAGTGACTCTGCGTTGCGGCGAGCTTTCTTT. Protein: CASSDSALRRAFF.

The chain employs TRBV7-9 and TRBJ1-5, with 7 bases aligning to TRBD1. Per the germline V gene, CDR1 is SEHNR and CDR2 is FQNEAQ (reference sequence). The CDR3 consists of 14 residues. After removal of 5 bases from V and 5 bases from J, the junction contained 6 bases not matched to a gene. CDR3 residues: CASSPVTGDQPQHF. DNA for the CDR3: TGTGCCAGCAGCCCGGTAACAGGGGATCAGCCCCAGCATTTT.

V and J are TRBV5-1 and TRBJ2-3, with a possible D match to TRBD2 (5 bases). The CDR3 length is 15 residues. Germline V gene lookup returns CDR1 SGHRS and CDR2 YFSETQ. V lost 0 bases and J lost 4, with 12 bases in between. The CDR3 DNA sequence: TGCGCCAGCAGCTTGGATGGTTTTAGCGCAGATACGCAGTATTTT. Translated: CASSLDGFSADTQYF.

CDR3 region: CASSSSGASSYNEQFF. DNA of the CDR3: TGTGCCAGCAGCTCTAGCGGGGCGAGCTCCTACAATGAGCAGTTCTTC. The chain employs TRBV7-6 and TRBJ2-1; 9 bases agree with TRBD2. CDR3 length: 16 residues. Germline CDR1 SGHVS, CDR2 FNYEAQ. With 4 bases clipped from V and 0 bases from J, the junction kept 4 bases outside the gene matches.

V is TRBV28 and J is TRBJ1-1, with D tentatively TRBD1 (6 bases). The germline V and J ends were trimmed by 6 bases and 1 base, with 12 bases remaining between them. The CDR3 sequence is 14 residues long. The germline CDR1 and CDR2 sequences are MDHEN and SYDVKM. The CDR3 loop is CASRPGQPNTEAFF. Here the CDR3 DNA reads TGTGCCAGCAGGCCCGGACAGCCGAACACTGAAGCTTTCTTT.

The CDR3 sequence is CAKLGQPGSCQPQHF. For the CDR3, the DNA is TGTGCCAAGCTAGGGCAGCCGGGATCGTGTCAGCCCCAGCATTTT. The rearrangement uses TRBV7-2 and TRBJ1-5; no reliable D call. Germline values: CDR1 SGHTA, CDR2 FQGNSA. The V end lost 10 bases, the J end lost 6 bases, and 22 bases lay between the germline ends. The CDR3 consists of 15 residues.